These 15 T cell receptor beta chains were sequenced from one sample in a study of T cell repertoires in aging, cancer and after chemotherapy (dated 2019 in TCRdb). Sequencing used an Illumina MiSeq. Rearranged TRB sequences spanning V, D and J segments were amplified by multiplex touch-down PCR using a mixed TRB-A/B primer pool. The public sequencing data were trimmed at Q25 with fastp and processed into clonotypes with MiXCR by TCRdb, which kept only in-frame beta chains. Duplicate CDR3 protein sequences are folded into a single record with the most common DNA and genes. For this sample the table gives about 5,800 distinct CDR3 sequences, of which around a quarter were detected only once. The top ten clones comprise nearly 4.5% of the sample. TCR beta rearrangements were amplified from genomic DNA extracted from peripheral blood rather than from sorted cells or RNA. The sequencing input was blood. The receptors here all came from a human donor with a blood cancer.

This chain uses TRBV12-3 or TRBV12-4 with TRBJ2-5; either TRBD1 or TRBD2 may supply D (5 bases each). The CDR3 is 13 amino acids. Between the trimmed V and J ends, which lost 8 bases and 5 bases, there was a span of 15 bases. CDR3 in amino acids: CASAWGLWETQYF. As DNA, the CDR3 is TGTGCCAGCGCCTGGGGGTTATGGGAGACCCAGTACTTC.

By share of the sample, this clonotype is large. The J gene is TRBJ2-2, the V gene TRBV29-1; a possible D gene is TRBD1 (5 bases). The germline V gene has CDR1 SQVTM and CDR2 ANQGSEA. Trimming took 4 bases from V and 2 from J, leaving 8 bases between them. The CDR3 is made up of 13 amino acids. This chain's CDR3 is CSVGTPNTGELFF. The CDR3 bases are TGCAGCGTTGGGACACCTAACACCGGGGAGCTGTTTTTT.

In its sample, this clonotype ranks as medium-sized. The CDR3: CASSDRDGPSGANVLTF. CDR3 DNA sequence: TGTGCCAGCAGCGACCGGGACGGTCCCTCTGGGGCCAACGTCCTGACTTTC. The chain employs TRBV6-4 and TRBJ2-6, with D possibly called TRBD1 or TRBD2 (5 bases each). Trimming took 6 bases from V and 0 from J, leaving 15 bases between them. Germline-derived CDR1 and CDR2 are MRHNA and SNTAGT. CDR3 size: 17 residues.

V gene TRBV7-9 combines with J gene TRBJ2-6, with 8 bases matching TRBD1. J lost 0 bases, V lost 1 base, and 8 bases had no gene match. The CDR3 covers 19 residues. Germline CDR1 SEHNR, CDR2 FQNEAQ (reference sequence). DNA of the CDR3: TGTGCCAGCAGCTTAGTTCCAGGGGGCTCCCGCTCTGGGGCCAACGTCCTGACTTTC. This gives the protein CASSLVPGGSRSGANVLTF.

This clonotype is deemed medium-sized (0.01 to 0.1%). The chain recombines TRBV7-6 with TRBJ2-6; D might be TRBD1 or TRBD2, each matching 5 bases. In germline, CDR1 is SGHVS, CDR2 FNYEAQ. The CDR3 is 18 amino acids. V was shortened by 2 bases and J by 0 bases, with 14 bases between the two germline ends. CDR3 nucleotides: TGTGCCAGCAGCTTATTCCCAGGGAGTGTCTCTGGGGCCAACGTCCTGACTTTC. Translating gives CASSLFPGSVSGANVLTF.

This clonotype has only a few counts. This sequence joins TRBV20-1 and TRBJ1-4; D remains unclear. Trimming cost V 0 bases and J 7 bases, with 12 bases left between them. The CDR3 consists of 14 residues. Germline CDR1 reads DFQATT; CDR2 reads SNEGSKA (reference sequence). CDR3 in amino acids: CSARDRAKGEKLFF. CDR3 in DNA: TGCAGTGCTAGAGACCGGGCCAAGGGTGAAAAACTGTTTTTT.

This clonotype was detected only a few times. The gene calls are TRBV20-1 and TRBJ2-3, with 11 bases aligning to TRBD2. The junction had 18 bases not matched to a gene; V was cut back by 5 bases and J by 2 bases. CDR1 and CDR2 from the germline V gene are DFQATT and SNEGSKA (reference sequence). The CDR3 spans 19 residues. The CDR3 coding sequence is TGCAGTGCTGGAGGAAATGGGCTAGCGGGGGGCCGCTCCACAGATACGCAGTATTTT. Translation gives CSAGGNGLAGGRSTDTQYF.

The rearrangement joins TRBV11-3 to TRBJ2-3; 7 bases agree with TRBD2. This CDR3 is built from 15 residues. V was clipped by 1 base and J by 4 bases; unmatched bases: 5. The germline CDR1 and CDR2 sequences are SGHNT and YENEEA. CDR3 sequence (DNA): TGTGCCAGCAGCTTAGCGCATCTAGCGGCAGATACGCAGTATTTT. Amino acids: CASSLAHLAADTQYF.

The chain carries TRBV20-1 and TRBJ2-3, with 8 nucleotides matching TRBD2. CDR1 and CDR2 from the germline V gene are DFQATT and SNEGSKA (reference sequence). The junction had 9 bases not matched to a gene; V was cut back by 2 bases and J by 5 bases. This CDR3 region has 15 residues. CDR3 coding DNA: TGCAGTGCTAGATACGGGGGGGGCATTATAGATACGCAGTATTTT. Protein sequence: CSARYGGGIIDTQYF.

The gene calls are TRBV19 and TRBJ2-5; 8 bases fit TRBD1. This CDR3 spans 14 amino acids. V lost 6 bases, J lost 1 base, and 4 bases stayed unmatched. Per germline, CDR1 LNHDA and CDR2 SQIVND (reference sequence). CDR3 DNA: TGTGCCAGTAGGATAACAGGGGGCCAAGAGACCCAGTACTTC. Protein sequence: CASRITGGQETQYF.

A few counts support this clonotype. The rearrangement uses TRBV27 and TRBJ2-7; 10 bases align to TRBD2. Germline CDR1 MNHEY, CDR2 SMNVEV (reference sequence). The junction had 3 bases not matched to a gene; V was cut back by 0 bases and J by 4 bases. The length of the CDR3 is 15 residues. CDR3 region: CASSLSASGRYEQYF. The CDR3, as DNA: TGTGCCAGCAGTTTATCAGCTAGCGGGAGATACGAGCAGTACTTC.

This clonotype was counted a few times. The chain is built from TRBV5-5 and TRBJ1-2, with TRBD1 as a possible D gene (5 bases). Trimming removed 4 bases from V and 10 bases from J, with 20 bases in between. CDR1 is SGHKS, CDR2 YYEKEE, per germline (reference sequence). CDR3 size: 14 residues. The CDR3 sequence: CASSGTGTGEVYTF. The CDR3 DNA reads TGTGCCAGCAGCGGTACCGGGACCGGAGAGGTCTACACCTTC.

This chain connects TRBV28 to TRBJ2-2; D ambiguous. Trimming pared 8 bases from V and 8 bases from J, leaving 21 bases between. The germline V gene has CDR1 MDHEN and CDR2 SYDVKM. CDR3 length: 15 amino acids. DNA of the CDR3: TGTGCCAGCCCCCCTCCCGGTGTGACTCTTGGGGAGCTGTTTTTT. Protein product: CASPPPGVTLGELFF.

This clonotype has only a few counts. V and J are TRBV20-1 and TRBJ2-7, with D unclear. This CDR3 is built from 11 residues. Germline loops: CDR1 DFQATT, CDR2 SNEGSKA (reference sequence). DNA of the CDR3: TGCTCCCTCTGGGCGACCTACGAGCAGTACTTC. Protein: CSLWATYEQYF.

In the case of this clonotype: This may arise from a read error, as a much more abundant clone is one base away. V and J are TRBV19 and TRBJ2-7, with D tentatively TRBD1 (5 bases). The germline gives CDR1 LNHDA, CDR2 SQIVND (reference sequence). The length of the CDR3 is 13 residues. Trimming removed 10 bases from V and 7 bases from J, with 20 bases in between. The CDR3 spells CATRCRGREEQYF. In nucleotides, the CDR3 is TGTGCCACCAGGTGTAGGGGTCGAGAAGAGCAGTACTTC.